The T cell receptor (beta chain) under discussion was sequenced for a study of blood T cell repertoires in COVID-19. At the level of the study: The United States, Italy and Spain were the sources of the acute and convalescent COVID-19 samples. T cells, B-cell-depleted T cells, or PBMCs provided the cDNA or gDNA that served as material.

J gave up 3 bases and V 7 bases, and 7 bases lay outside the gene matches. The CDR3 has 14 amino acids. The germline V gene has CDR1 MNHNY and CDR2 SVGAGI (reference sequence). The data were produced by immunoSEQ multiplex PCR, yet TCRdb's version contains in-frame clones alone and is incomplete. Among about 230,000 clones listed, approximately 90% were seen once. The chain has TRBV6-6 and TRBJ2-5, with 8 bases aligning to TRBD2. Sequenced material: peripheral blood. The clonotype comes from a man in his forties or fifties with COVID-19, enrolled during active disease. The CDR3 DNA is TGTGCCAGCAATCGAGCGGGGGAGGAAGAGACCCAGTACTTC. Encoded protein: CASNRAGEEETQYF.